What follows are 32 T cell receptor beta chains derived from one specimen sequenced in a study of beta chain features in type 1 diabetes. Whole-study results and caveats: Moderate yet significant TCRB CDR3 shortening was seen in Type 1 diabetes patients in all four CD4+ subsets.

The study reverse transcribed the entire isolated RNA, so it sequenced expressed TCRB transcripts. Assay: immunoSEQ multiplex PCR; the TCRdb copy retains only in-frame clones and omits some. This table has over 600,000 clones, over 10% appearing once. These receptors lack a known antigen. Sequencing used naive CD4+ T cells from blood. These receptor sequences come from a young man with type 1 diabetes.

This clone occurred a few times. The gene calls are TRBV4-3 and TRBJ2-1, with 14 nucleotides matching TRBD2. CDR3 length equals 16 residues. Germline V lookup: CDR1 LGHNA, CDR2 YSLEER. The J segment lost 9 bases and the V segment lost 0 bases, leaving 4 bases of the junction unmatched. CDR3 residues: CASSQDLGLAGAEQFF. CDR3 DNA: TGCGCCAGCAGCCAAGATCTGGGACTAGCGGGGGCTGAGCAGTTCTTC.

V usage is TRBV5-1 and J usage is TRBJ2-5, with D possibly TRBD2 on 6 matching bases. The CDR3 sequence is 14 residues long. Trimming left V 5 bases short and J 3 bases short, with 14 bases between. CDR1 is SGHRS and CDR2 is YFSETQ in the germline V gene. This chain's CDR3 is CASSLRLEKETQYF. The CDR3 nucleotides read TGCGCCAGCAGTCTCCGACTAGAGAAAGAGACCCAGTACTTC. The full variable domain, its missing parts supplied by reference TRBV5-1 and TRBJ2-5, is KAGVTQTPRYLIKTRGQQVTLSCSPISGHRSVSWYQQTPGQGLQFLFEYFSETQRNKGNFPGRFSGRQFSNSRSEMNVSTLELGDSALYLCASSLRLEKETQYFGPGTRLLVL.

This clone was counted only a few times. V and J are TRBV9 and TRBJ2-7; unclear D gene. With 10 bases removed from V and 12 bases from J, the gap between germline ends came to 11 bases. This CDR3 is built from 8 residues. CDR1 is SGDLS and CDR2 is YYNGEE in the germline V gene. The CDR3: CAPEFGYF. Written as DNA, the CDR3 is TGTGCCCCCGAGTTCGGGTACTTC.

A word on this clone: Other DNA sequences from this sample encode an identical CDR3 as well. CDR3 in DNA: TGCAGTGCTAGCTCAGATTATGGCTACACCTTC. This encodes CSASSDYGYTF. The rearrangement links TRBV20-1 to TRBJ1-2; no clear D gene. The CDR3 covers 11 residues. V lost 3 bases and J lost 5, with 7 bases in between. Looked up from germline, CDR1 is DFQATT and CDR2 is SNEGSKA (reference sequence).

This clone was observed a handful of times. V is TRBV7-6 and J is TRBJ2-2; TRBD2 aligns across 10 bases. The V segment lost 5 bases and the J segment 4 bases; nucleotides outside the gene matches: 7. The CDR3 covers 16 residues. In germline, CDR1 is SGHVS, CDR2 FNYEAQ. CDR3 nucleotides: TGTGCCAGCAGCAATTTCGGACTAGCGGCCACCGGGGAGCTGTTTTTT. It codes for CASSNFGLAATGELFF.

This CDR3 reads CASSSGPDRSSYNEQFF. In nucleotides, the CDR3 is TGTGCCAGCAGCTCAGGGCCAGACAGGAGCTCCTACAATGAGCAGTTCTTC. The chain employs TRBV7-7 and TRBJ2-1; maybe TRBD1 (6 bases). Trimming pared 4 bases from V and 0 bases from J, leaving 16 bases between. The germline V gene encodes CDR1 SSHAT and CDR2 FNYEAQ (reference sequence). The CDR3 contains 17 residues.

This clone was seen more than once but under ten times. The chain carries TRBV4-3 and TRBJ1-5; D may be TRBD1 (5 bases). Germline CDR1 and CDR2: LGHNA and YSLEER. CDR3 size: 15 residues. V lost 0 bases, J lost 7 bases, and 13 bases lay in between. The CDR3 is CASSQDLAGEQPQHF. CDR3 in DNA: TGCGCCAGCAGCCAAGATCTGGCGGGGGAGCAGCCCCAGCATTTT.

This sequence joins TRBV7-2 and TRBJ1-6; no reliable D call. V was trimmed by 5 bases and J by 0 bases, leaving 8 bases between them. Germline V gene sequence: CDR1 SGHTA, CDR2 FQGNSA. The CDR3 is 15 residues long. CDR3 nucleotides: TGTGCCAGCAGCCCCTGGAGCTCCTATAATTCACCCCTCCACTTT. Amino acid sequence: CASSPWSSYNSPLHF.

CDR3 bases: TGCGCCAGCAGCCAAGATGGAAGGGGGGCCACAGATACGCAGTATTTT. Amino acids: CASSQDGRGATDTQYF. The chain uses TRBV4-3 and TRBJ2-3; D assignment may be TRBD1 or TRBD2 (6 bases each). Germline assignment: CDR1 LGHNA and CDR2 YSLEER. Trimming removed 0 bases at V and 2 bases at J, with 12 bases between. The CDR3 covers 16 residues.

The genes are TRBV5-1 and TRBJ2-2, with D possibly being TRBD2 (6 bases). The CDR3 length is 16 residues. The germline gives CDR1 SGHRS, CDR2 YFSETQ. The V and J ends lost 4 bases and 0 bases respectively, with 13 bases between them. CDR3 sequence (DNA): TGCGCCAGCAGCCCGGGCGGAGGGCCGAACACCGGGGAGCTGTTTTTT. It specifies CASSPGGGPNTGELFF.

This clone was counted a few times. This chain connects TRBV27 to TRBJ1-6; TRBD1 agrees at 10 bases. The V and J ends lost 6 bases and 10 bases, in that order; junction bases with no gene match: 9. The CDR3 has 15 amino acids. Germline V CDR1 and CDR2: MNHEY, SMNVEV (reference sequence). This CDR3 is CASREGTGARSPLHF. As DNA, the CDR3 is TGTGCCAGCAGGGAAGGGACAGGGGCTCGCTCACCCCTCCACTTT.

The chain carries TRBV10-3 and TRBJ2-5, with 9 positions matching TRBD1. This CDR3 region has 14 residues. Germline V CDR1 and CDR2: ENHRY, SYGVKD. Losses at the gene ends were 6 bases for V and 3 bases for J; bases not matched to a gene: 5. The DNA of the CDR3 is TGTGCCATCAGCCGGACAGGGGAGAAAGAGACCCAGTACTTC. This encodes CAISRTGEKETQYF.

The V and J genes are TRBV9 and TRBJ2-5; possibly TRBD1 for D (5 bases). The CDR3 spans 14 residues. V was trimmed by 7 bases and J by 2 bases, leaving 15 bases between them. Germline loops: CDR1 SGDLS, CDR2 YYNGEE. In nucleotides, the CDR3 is TGTGCCAGCGGTAGGGGATTCGGTCAAGAGACCCAGTACTTC. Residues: CASGRGFGQETQYF.

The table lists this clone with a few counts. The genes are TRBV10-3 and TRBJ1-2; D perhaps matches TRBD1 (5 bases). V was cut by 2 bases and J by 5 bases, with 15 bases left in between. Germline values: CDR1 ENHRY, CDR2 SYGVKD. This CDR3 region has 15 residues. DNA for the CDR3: TGTGCCATCAGTGAGAGCGGACAAGGGAAGTATGGCTACACCTTC. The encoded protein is CAISESGQGKYGYTF.

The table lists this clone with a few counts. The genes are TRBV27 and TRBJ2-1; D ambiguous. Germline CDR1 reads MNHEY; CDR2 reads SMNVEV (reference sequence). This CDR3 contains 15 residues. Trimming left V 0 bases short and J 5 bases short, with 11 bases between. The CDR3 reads CASSLSTSTDNEQFF. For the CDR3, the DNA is TGTGCCAGCAGTTTATCAACCTCGACGGACAATGAGCAGTTCTTC.

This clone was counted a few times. CDR3 loop: CASSQGTSYSYNEQFF. The CDR3 DNA follows: TGTGCCAGCAGCCAAGGAACGTCCTACTCCTACAATGAGCAGTTCTTC. This chain links TRBV14 with TRBJ2-1; D unresolved. Trimming stripped 1 base from V and 0 bases from J, with 10 bases between. The CDR3 loop spans 16 amino acids. Germline assignment: CDR1 SGHDN and CDR2 FVKESK.

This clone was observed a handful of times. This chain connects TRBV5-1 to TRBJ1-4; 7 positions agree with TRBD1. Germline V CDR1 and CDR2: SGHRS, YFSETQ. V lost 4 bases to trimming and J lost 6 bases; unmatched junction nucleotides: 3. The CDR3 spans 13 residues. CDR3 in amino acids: CASSRGQDEKLFF. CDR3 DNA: TGCGCCAGCAGCAGGGGGCAGGATGAAAAACTGTTTTTT.

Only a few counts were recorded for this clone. The DNA of the CDR3 is TGTGCCAGCGACCTTATGTGGGGAAACACCATATATTTT. Protein: CASDLMWGNTIYF. This rearrangement joins TRBV2 to TRBJ1-3, with D uncertain. The CDR3 runs 13 residues. V was shortened by 8 bases and J by 4 bases, with 12 bases between the two germline ends. Germline V gene data show CDR1 as SNHLY and CDR2 as FYNNEI.

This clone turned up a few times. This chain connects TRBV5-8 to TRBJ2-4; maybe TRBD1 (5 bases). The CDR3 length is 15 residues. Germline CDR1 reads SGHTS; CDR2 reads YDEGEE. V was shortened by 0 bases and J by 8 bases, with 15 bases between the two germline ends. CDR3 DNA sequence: TGTGCCAGCAGCTTGGGGGGCAGAGTCTTCGACATTCAGTACTTC. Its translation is CASSLGGRVFDIQYF.

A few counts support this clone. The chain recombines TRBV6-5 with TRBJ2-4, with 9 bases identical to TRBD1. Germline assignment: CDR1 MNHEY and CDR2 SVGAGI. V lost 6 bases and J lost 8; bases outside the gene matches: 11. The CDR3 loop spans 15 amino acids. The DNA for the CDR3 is TGTGCCAGCAGCACCACAGGGGGCGGATGGGACATTCAGTACTTC. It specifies CASSTTGGGWDIQYF.

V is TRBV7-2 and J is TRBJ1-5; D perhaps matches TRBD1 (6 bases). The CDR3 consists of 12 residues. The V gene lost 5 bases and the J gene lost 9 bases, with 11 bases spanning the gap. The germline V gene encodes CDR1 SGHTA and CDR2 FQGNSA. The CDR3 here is CASSVQQGPQHF. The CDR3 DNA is TGTGCCAGCAGCGTCCAACAGGGGCCCCAGCATTTT. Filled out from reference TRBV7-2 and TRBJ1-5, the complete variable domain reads GAGVSQSPSNKVTEKGKDVELRCDPISGHTALYWYRQSLGQGLEFLIYFQGNSAPDKSGLPSDRFSAERTGGSVSTLTIQRTQQEDSAVYLCASSVQQGPQHFGDGTRLSIL.

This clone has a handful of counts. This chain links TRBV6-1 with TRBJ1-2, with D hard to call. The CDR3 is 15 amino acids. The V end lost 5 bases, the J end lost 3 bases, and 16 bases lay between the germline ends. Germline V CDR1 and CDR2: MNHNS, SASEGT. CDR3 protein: CASSQPARLDYGYTF. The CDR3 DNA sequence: TGTGCCAGCAGTCAACCCGCCCGGCTGGACTATGGCTACACCTTC.

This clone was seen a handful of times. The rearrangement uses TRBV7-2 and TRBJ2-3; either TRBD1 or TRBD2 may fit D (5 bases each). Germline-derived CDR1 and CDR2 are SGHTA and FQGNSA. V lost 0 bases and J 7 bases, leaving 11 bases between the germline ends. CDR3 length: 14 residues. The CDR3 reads CASSLAGTPNTQYF. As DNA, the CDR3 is TGTGCCAGCAGCTTAGCGGGGACGCCCAATACGCAGTATTTT. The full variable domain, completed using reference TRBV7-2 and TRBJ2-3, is GAGVSQSPSNKVTEKGKDVELRCDPISGHTALYWYRQSLGQGLEFLIYFQGNSAPDKSGLPSDRFSAERTGGSVSTLTIQRTQQEDSAVYLCASSLAGTPNTQYFGPGTRLTVL.

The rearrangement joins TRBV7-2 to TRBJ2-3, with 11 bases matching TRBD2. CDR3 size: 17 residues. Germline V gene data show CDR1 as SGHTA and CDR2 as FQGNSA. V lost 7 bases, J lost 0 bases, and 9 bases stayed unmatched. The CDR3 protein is CASIRTSGYLSTDTQYF. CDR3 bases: TGTGCCAGCATTAGGACTAGCGGGTACCTTAGCACAGATACGCAGTATTTT.

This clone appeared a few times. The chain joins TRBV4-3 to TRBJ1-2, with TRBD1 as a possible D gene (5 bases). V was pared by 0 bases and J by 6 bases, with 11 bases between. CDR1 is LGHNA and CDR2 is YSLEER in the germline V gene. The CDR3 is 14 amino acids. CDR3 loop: CASSQDKGFHGYTF. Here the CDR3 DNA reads TGCGCCAGCAGCCAAGATAAGGGGTTCCATGGCTACACCTTC.

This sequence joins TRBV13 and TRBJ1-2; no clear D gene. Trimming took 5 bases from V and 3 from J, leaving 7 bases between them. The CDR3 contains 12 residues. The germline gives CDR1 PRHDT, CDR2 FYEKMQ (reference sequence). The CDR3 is CASSTQDYGYTF. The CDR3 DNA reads TGTGCCAGCAGCACGCAAGACTATGGCTACACCTTC.

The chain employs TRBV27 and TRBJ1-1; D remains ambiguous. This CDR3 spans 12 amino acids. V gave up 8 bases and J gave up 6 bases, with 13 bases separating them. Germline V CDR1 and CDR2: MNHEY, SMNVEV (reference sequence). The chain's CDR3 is CASGERIAEAFF. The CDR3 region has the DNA TGTGCCAGCGGAGAAAGAATCGCTGAAGCTTTCTTT.

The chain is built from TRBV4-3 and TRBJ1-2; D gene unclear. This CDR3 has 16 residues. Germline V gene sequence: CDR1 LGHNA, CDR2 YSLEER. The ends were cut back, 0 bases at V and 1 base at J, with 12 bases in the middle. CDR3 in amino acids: CASSQDRTRDNYGYTF. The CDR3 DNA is TGCGCCAGCAGCCAAGACCGAACAAGGGATAACTATGGCTACACCTTC.

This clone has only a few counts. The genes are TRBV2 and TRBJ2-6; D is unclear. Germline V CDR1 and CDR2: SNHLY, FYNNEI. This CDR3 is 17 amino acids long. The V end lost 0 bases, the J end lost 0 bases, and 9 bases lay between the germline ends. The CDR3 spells CASSEAGFSSGANVLTF. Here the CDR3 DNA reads TGTGCCAGCAGTGAAGCCGGCTTTAGCTCTGGGGCCAACGTCCTGACTTTC.

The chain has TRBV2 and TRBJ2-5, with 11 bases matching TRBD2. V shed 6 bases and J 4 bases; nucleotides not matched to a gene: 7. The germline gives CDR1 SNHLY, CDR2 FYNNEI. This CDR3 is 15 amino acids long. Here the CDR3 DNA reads TGTGCCAGCAGGGAAACTAGCGGGGGAGCAGAGACCCAGTACTTC. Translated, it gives CASRETSGGAETQYF.

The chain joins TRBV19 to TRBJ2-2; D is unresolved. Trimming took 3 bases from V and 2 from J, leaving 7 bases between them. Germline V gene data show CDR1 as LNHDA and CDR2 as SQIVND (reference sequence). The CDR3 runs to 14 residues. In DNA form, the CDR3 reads TGTGCCAGTAGTATCCAGAGAAACACCGGGGAGCTGTTTTTT. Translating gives CASSIQRNTGELFF. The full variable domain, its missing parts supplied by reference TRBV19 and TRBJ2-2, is DGGITQSPKYLFRKEGQNVTLSCEQNLNHDAMYWYRQDPGQGLRLIYYSQIVNDFQKGDIAEGYSVSREKKESFPLTVTSAQKNPTAFYLCASSIQRNTGELFFGEGSRLTVL.

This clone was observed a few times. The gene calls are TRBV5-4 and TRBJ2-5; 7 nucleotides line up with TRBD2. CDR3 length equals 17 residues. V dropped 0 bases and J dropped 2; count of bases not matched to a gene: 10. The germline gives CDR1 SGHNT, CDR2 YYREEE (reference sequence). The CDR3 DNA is TGTGCCAGCAGCTTGGGTTCCCCGGGACTACTGCAAGAGACCCAGTACTTC. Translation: CASSLGSPGLLQETQYF. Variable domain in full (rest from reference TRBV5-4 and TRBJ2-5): ETGVTQSPTHLIKTRGQQVTLRCSSQSGHNTVSWYQQALGQGPQFIFQYYREEENGRGNFPPRFSGLQFPNYSSELNVNALELDDSALYLCASSLGSPGLLQETQYFGPGTRLLVL.